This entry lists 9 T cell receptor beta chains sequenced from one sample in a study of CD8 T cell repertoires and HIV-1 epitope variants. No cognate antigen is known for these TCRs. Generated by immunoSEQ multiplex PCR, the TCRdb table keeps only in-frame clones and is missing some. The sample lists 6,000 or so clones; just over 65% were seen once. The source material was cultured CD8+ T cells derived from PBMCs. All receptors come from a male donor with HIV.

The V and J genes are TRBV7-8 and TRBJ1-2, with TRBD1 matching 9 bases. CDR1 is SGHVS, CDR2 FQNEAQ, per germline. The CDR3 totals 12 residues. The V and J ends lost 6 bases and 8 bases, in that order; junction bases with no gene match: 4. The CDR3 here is CASSSGTGGYTF. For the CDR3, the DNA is TGTGCCAGCAGTTCCGGGACAGGGGGCTACACCTTC.

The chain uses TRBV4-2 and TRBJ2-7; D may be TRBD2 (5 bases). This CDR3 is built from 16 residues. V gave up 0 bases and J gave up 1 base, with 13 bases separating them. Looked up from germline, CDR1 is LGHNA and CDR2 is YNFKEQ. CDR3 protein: CASSQDAGPTSYEQYF. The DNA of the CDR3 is TGTGCCAGCAGCCAAGACGCGGGCCCAACTTCCTACGAGCAGTACTTC.

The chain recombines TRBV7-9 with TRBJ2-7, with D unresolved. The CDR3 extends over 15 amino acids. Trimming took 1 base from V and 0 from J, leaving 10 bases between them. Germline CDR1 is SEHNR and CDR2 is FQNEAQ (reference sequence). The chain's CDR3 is CASSLDIGRSYEQYF. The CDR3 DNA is TGTGCCAGCAGCTTAGATATTGGACGCTCCTACGAGCAGTACTTC.

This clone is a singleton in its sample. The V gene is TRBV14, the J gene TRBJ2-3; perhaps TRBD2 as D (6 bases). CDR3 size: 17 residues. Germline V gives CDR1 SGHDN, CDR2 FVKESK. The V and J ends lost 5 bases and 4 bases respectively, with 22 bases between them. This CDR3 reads CASSLKSGLQVADTQYF. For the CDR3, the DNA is TGTGCCAGCAGCTTAAAATCGGGACTTCAGGTTGCAGATACGCAGTATTTT.

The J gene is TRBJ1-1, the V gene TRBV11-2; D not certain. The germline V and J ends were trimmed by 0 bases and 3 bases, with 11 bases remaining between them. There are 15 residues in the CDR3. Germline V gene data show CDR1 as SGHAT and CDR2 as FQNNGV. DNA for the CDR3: TGTGCCAGCAGCTTAGATGGGTATGGGGACACTGAAGCTTTCTTT. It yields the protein CASSLDGYGDTEAFF. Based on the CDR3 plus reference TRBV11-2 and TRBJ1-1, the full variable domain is EAGVAQSPRYKIIEKRQSVAFWCNPISGHATLYWYQQILGQGPKLLIQFQNNGVVDDSQLPKDRFSAERLKGVDSTLKIQPAKLEDSAVYLCASSLDGYGDTEAFFGQGTRLTVV.

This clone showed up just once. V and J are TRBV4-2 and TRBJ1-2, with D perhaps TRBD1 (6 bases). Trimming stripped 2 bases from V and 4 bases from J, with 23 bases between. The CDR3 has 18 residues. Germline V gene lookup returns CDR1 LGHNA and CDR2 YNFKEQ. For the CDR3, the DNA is TGTGCCAGCAGCCAACGTGGGGGGGCGAGGGCGGCCGGCTATGGCTACACCTTC. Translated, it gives CASSQRGGARAAGYGYTF.

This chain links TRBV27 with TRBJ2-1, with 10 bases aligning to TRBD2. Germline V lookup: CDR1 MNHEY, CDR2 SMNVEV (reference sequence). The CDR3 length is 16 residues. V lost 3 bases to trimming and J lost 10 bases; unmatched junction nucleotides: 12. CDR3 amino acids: CASSFPFSGGPAEQFF. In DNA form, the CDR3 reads TGTGCCAGCAGTTTTCCCTTTAGCGGGGGGCCGGCGGAGCAGTTCTTC.

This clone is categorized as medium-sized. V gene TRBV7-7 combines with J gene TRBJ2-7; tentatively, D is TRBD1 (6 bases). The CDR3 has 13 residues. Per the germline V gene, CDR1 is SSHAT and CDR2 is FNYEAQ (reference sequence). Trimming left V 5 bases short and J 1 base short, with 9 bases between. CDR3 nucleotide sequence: TGTGCCAGCAGCCCGGACAGTTCCTACGAGCAGTACTTC. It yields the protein CASSPDSSYEQYF.

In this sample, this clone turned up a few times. CDR3 sequence (DNA): TGTGCCAGCAGCCCCCCAGAATACTACAATGAGCAGTTCTTC. Encoded protein: CASSPPEYYNEQFF. The chain employs TRBV7-8 and TRBJ2-1; D is unclear. The CDR3 runs to 14 residues. V was shortened by 5 bases and J by 3 bases, with 11 bases between the two germline ends. Per germline, CDR1 SGHVS and CDR2 FQNEAQ.